These T cell receptor beta chains were read from a single sample in a study of OX40 agonist ivuxolimab in advanced cancers. Some clones are missing from TCRdb's copy, which holds only in-frame ones; the method was immunoSEQ multiplex PCR. Among 55,000 to 70,000 clones, approximately 90% were seen once, and the ten largest hold 6.5% to 8.5%. Here the sequenced sample was CD4+ or CD8+ T cells sorted from blood, taken in a trial of the OX40 agonist ivuxolimab. The receptors originated from an adult with an advanced solid tumor such as melanoma, head and neck, liver or kidney cancer. Both conserved end residues are part of each CDR3. Each record gives: CDR3 protein, V gene, D gene. A D gene is named only where the DNA matches it firmly.

CASSLTVNQPQHF,TRBV6-5,.
CASSQIRDSLGEQYF,TRBV4-2,TRBD1
CASRPGQHYEQYF,TRBV7-9,TRBD1
CASAGVSTDTQYF,TRBV10-2,.
CASSTNSGANVLTF,TRBV27,.
CASSYYSGHEAFF,TRBV6-6,.
CASSAFLGDVNSPLHF,TRBV7-8,.
CASSLGQWVNTEAFF,TRBV6-5,TRBD1
CSVEETGRLEAFF,TRBV29-1,TRBD1
CASSGGDDREAFF,TRBV9,.
CASSVWAGASPNEKLFF,TRBV9,.
CASSGTESSYEQYF,TRBV9,.
CASSELRGSNQPQHF,TRBV6-1,TRBD1
CASSFDRGLYEQYF,TRBV28,TRBD1
CASSLGEDSYEQYF,TRBV7-6,.
CASSGDRDSGYEQYF,TRBV9,TRBD1
CASSVGRGGLYEQYF,TRBV9,TRBD2